These 12 T cell receptor beta chains share one sample of origin, sequenced in a study of blood T cell repertoires in COVID-19. The assay was immunoSEQ multiplex PCR, and TCRdb's table has in-frame clones only and misses some. In the table there are 200,000 to 250,000 clones, 80% to 90% of which are singletons. Sequencing input: PBMCs or T cells enriched from blood (not recorded which). The receptors were gathered from a woman younger than 30 in a cohort exposed to, infected with or recovered from COVID-19 (not recorded which).

The V gene is TRBV7-9, the J gene TRBJ2-3, with TRBD1 identical over 8 bases. The germline V gene has CDR1 SEHNR and CDR2 FQNEAQ (reference sequence). Unmatched junction bases numbered 11, after V lost 4 bases and J lost 5 bases. The CDR3 covers 16 residues. As DNA, the CDR3 is TGTGCCAGCAGCTCCCCAGGACAGGGTTCACAAGATACGCAGTATTTT. Amino acid sequence: CASSSPGQGSQDTQYF.

This clone was counted only a few times. The J gene is TRBJ2-5, the V gene TRBV5-4; 12 nucleotides align to TRBD2. CDR3 length: 17 amino acids. With 0 bases clipped from V and 5 bases from J, the junction kept 8 bases outside the gene matches. Germline CDR1 SGHNT, CDR2 YYREEE (reference sequence). The CDR3 DNA reads as TGTGCCAGCAGCTTGGGACTAGCGGGAGTCCGAGGGGAGACCCAGTACTTC. Translating gives CASSLGLAGVRGETQYF.

V is TRBV29-1 and J is TRBJ2-1; the match to TRBD2 covers 7 bases. The ends lost 4 bases at V and 0 bases at J; junction bases unmatched: 6. Germline lookup yields CDR1 SQVTM and CDR2 ANQGSEA. The CDR3 is made up of 15 amino acids. The CDR3 is CSVGLAAPSYNEQFF. The CDR3 DNA follows: TGCAGCGTTGGTCTAGCGGCCCCCTCCTACAATGAGCAGTTCTTC.

This chain links TRBV6-5 with TRBJ2-2; a weak D match, TRBD2 (5 bases). V gave up 8 bases and J gave up 7 bases, with 17 bases separating them. The CDR3 extends over 14 amino acids. Per the germline V gene, CDR1 is MNHEY and CDR2 is SVGAGI. CDR3 sequence reads: CASWAPYGIGELFF. CDR3 coding DNA: TGTGCCAGCTGGGCACCTTACGGGATCGGGGAGCTGTTTTTT.

The J gene is TRBJ1-1, the V gene TRBV7-9, with D possibly matching TRBD1 (6 bases). Germline-derived CDR1 and CDR2 are SEHNR and FQNEAQ (reference sequence). Trimming removed 6 bases from V and 0 bases from J, with 14 bases in between. This CDR3 spans 15 amino acids. This CDR3 reads CASRVQGPMNTEAFF. The CDR3 DNA reads TGTGCCAGCAGGGTACAGGGACCGATGAACACTGAAGCTTTCTTT.

The chain is built from TRBV3-1 (or the pseudogene TRBV3-2) and TRBJ1-3; D unresolved. V was clipped by 0 bases and J by 0 bases, with 3 bases between them. The CDR3 sequence is 14 residues long. CDR1 LGHDT and CDR2 YNNKEL come from the germline V gene (reference sequence). Here the CDR3 reads CASSQEHSGNTIYF. The CDR3 coding sequence is TGTGCCAGCAGCCAAGAACACTCTGGAAACACCATATATTTT.

The chain carries TRBV5-4 and TRBJ2-1, with 15 bases aligning to TRBD2. This CDR3 comprises 16 residues. V lost 7 bases to trimming and J lost 9 bases; unmatched junction nucleotides: 11. The germline gives CDR1 SGHNT, CDR2 YYREEE (reference sequence). The CDR3 loop reads CASSSRTSGRAVEQFF. The CDR3 nucleotides are TGTGCCAGCTCCAGTAGGACTAGCGGGAGGGCCGTTGAGCAGTTCTTC.

As regards this clone: Other DNA sequences of this sample code for an identical CDR3. The chain joins TRBV28 to TRBJ2-7; 7 positions agree with TRBD1. Losses at the gene ends were 4 bases for V and 0 bases for J; bases not matched to a gene: 6. CDR1 and CDR2 (germline): MDHEN, SYDVKM. The CDR3 is 15 amino acids. CDR3 loop: CASSSGTASSYEQYF. The DNA of the CDR3 is TGTGCCAGCAGTTCCGGGACAGCCTCCTCCTACGAGCAGTACTTC.

V usage is TRBV6-2 or TRBV6-3 and J usage is TRBJ2-3, with 7 bases fitting TRBD1. CDR1 is MNHEY, CDR2 SVGEGT, per germline. Trimming removed 5 bases from V and 2 bases from J; junction bases left unmatched: 7. The CDR3 has 15 amino acids. CDR3 DNA sequence: TGTGCCAGCAGTCCGGGACAGCCCATCACAGATACGCAGTATTTT. Translating gives CASSPGQPITDTQYF.

The gene calls are TRBV19 and TRBJ2-3; TRBD1 matches at 8 bases. V lost 5 bases, J lost 1 base, and 8 bases stayed unmatched. The CDR3 contains 16 residues. The germline V gene encodes CDR1 LNHDA and CDR2 SQIVND (reference sequence). This chain's CDR3 is CASSLHRGSRTDTQYF. As DNA, the CDR3 is TGTGCCAGTAGTTTACACAGGGGGTCTCGCACAGATACGCAGTATTTT.

CDR3: CASSPTGNTEAFF. CDR3 coding DNA: TGTGCCAGTAGCCCGACAGGGAACACTGAAGCTTTCTTT. The chain has TRBV19 and TRBJ1-1, with D possibly TRBD1 on 6 matching bases. CDR1 is LNHDA, CDR2 SQIVND, per germline (reference sequence). The CDR3 loop spans 13 amino acids. Trimming removed 6 bases at V and 1 base at J, with 9 bases between. The full variable domain, in which reference TRBV19 and TRBJ1-1 provide the parts outside the CDR3, is DGGITQSPKYLFRKEGQNVTLSCEQNLNHDAMYWYRQDPGQGLRLIYYSQIVNDFQKGDIAEGYSVSREKKESFPLTVTSAQKNPTAFYLCASSPTGNTEAFFGQGTRLTVV.

The rearrangement uses TRBV30 and TRBJ2-5, with 13 bases aligning to TRBD2. This CDR3 is built from 18 residues. The germline CDR1 and CDR2 sequences are GTSNPN and SVGIG (reference sequence). Unmatched junction bases numbered 13, after V lost 1 base and J lost 5 bases. This chain's CDR3 is CAWSGDTIGTSGTETQYF. The CDR3 coding sequence is TGTGCCTGGAGTGGGGACACTATCGGGACTAGCGGGACGGAGACCCAGTACTTC.